A selection of T cell receptor beta chains follows, all from one sample in a study of identical twins. TCRdb fed the 5' RACE reads into MiXCR, producing one record per CDR3 protein. This sample has roughly 720,000 distinct CDR3 sequences, with about 20% found just once. These sequences were also reported in another study, on T cells expressing NK-cell markers.

Sequences were obtained from PBMCs. The receptor set was obtained from a woman aged 18-30 years in good health. Both conserved end residues are part of each CDR3. The D gene is left open where the match is weak. The listing skips clone size in some rows; elsewhere it reads once, few, many or a size class.

v_gene	d_gene	j_gene	abundance	CDR3aa	CDR3nt
TRBV12-3/TRBV12-4	.	TRBJ1-5	many	CASSLNRKQPQHF	TGTGCCAGCAGCCTCAACAGGAAGCAGCCCCAGCATTTT
TRBV11-2	.	TRBJ1-4	few	CASSLGADPNRFQLFF	TGTGCCAGCAGCTTAGGGGCTGACCCTAATAGGTTTCAACTGTTTTTT
TRBV7-8	.	TRBJ2-7	few	CASSLGSGDFYEQYF	TGTGCCAGCAGCTTAGGTTCAGGGGATTTCTACGAGCAGTACTTC
TRBV10-1	TRBD2	TRBJ2-1	few	CASSPLAGQAESSYNEQFF	TGCGCCAGCAGTCCACTAGCGGGACAAGCCGAGAGCTCCTACAATGAGCAGTTCTTC
TRBV24-1	.	TRBJ2-3	many	CATSDGGSLDTQYF	TGTGCCACCAGTGATGGGGGCTCATTAGATACGCAGTATTTT
TRBV12-3/TRBV12-4	.	TRBJ1-2	.	CASSFVGTNYGYTF	TGTGCCAGCAGTTTCGTGGGGACTAACTATGGCTACACCTTC
TRBV5-1	TRBD1	TRBJ2-2	few	CASSGPGQTFPGELFF	TGCGCCAGCAGCGGCCCGGGACAGACCTTCCCCGGGGAGCTGTTTTTT
TRBV5-1	.	TRBJ1-1	few	CASSPEPVSTEAFF	TGCGCCAGCAGCCCCGAGCCAGTCAGCACTGAAGCTTTCTTT
TRBV12-5	.	TRBJ2-4	.	CASGLVAQFSPIQYF	TGTGCTAGTGGTTTGGTAGCACAGTTTAGTCCCATTCAGTACTTC
TRBV29-1	TRBD2	TRBJ2-1	.	CSARRSGGVSEQFF	TGCAGCGCCAGACGTAGCGGGGGGGTTAGTGAGCAGTTCTTC
TRBV12-3/TRBV12-4	.	TRBJ2-1	.	CASAVRSEQFF	TGTGCCAGCGCCGTCCGAAGTGAGCAGTTCTTC
TRBV12-3/TRBV12-4	.	TRBJ2-3	few	CASSRTTLDYTDTQYF	TGTGCCAGCAGTCGGACAACCCTGGACTACACAGATACGCAGTATTTT
TRBV7-8	.	TRBJ2-7	few	CASSLGPLREQYF	TGTGCCAGCAGCTTAGGTCCGTTACGAGAGCAGTACTTC
TRBV6-2/TRBV6-3	TRBD2	TRBJ2-7	.	CASSRAGVAIEQYF	TGTGCCAGCAGTAGAGCGGGAGTAGCGATCGAGCAGTACTTC
TRBV7-3	TRBD1	TRBJ2-6	few	CASSLKGGSGANVLTF	TGTGCCAGCAGCTTAAAAGGGGGCAGTGGGGCCAACGTCCTGACTTTC
TRBV7-2	.	TRBJ1-3	.	CASSERQAASGNTIYF	TGTGCCAGCTCCGAGCGACAGGCGGCCTCTGGAAACACCATATATTTT
TRBV20-1	.	TRBJ2-1	.	CSARGDGGRGSSYNEQFF	TGCAGTGCTAGAGGGGATGGCGGGCGGGGATCCTCCTACAATGAGCAGTTCTTC
TRBV29-1	.	TRBJ2-1	few	CSVRQSYNEQFF	TGCAGCGTTCGACAGTCTTACAATGAGCAGTTCTTC
TRBV20-1	TRBD1	TRBJ2-1	.	CSAVGTGSPTYNEQFF	TGCAGTGCTGTTGGGACAGGGTCGCCGACTTACAATGAGCAGTTCTTC
TRBV29-1	.	TRBJ2-1	.	CSVELPRQYNEQFF	TGCAGCGTTGAATTGCCCCGGCAATACAATGAGCAGTTCTTC
TRBV7-2	TRBD2	TRBJ2-3	many	CASSLRLAGADTQYF	TGTGCCAGCAGCTTGAGACTAGCGGGAGCAGATACGCAGTATTTT
TRBV12-3/TRBV12-4	.	TRBJ2-1	.	CASVRGGLYNEQFF	TGTGCCAGCGTCCGCGGGGGCCTCTACAATGAGCAGTTCTTC
TRBV6-1	.	TRBJ2-6	few	CASPRPGANVLTF	TGTGCCAGCCCTAGACCTGGGGCCAACGTCCTGACTTTC